This TCR beta chain is drawn from a study of blood T cell repertoires in COVID-19. Study overall: T cells, B-cell-depleted T cells, or PBMCs supplied cDNA or gDNA.

Under the authors' procedure: Amplification from reference gene primers served as the basis for estimated nucleated cell counts. This table comes from immunoSEQ multiplex PCR, and its TCRdb copy is limited to in-frame clones, with some not included. V and J calls and clone size are given by that table; D and trimming were obtained from the DNA. The sample gives about 67,000 clones, roughly nine tenths of which show up once; just under 4.5% is in the top ten. V shed 6 bases and J 4 bases; nucleotides not matched to a gene: 9. Germline V gene lookup returns CDR1 LGHDT and CDR2 YNNKEL (reference sequence). This CDR3 region has 15 residues.

This clonotype originated in a man in his forties or fifties with active COVID-19. The sample was peripheral blood. The chain recombines TRBV3-1 (or the pseudogene TRBV3-2) with TRBJ2-5; 9 bases align to TRBD2. In DNA, the CDR3 is TGTGCCAGCAGTGGACTAGCGTCCGGGGGAGAGACCCAGTACTTC. Protein product: CASSGLASGGETQYF.